This T cell receptor beta chain was found in a study of siplizumab effects on memory and regulatory T cells (dated by TCRdb to between 2018 and 2020). Context from the whole study: The study looked at the effect of siplizumab, an anti-CD2 antibody, on alloreactive T-cell subsets in allogeneic mixed lymphocyte reactions made from human PBMCs. Broader findings and caveats from the paper: Whether proliferating Tregs from siplizumab cultures actually had suppressive function was not functionally confirmed. Compared with memory T cells, unstimulated naive T cells appeared more diverse, and naive cells seemed to make a substantial contribution to the alloresponse. The cumulative frequency of alloreactive sequences that could be traced back to unstimulated CD4+ memory T cells was significantly reduced by siplizumab. Among mappable alloreactive CD4+ clones, an average Treg-derived fraction of around 71% was observed with siplizumab, compared with approximately 30% in control reactions. For roughly 75-97% of proliferating CD4+ or CD8+ clones, no naive or memory phenotype could be assigned. Because sequences at frequencies below about 10^-5 were poorly captured, only a minor fraction of alloreactive clones could be mapped back to unstimulated subsets.

The method behind the library was the immunoSEQ multiplex PCR assay. Each sample had roughly 90,000 TCR templates assayed by the deep sequencing platform. Genomic DNA extracted from sorted T cells was used for TCRbeta CDR3 sequencing. The paper's data handling went like this. The R programming language was used for clonal analysis of the TCRbeta CDR3 data. Unstimulated samples were compared with post-reaction CFSE-low samples to define alloreactive CD4+ and CD8+ clones. Regulatory or non-regulatory origin of alloreactive CD4+ clones was assigned by matching sequences to the sorted unstimulated Treg and non-Treg repertoires. The source is immuneACCESS, and TCRdb retained only in-frame sequences with V and J called. Part of the clones is not carried over; for the studies checked, unresolved V genes explain less than half of this, and the remainder is unexplained. The V and J calls and clone size were taken over from that table, and D and trimming were inferred from the DNA. This sample lists 110,000 or so clones; under 95% were detected once. The ten top clones hold around 0.73% of the sample.

As regards this clone: Its antigen is unknown. No much larger clone is present one base from it, and per-base qualities are unavailable.

Sorted unstimulated T cells and proliferating T cells recovered from mixed lymphocyte reactions were subjected to TCRbeta CDR3 sequencing. Fresh whole blood from fewer than 11 HLA-typed healthy donors was used to isolate PBMCs. Unstimulated CD4+ regulatory T cells were FACS-sorted to map the origin of alloreactive clones. The CDR3 runs 15 residues from the cysteine to the phenylalanine. Left in the record is the CDR3 DNA by itself, 45 bases read in frame from the first base. The germline V gene provides CDR1 SGHTA and CDR2 FQGNSA. Trimmed from V: 2 bases; trimmed from J: 0 bases; junction bases lacking a gene match: 4.

The clonotype comes from a human donor in good health. The rearrangement combines TRBV7-2 with TRBJ2-7, and TRBD1 matches 7 of the central bases. Sequencing was performed on Tregs sorted from blood. The DNA is TGTGCCAGCAGCTTAAGAGGACAGGCCTCCTACGAGCAGTACTTC. Its protein is CASSLRGQASYEQYF.